This TCR beta chain is drawn from a study of CD8 T cells in ankylosing spondylitis. General study findings and limits: From matched ankylosing spondylitis synovial fluid, disease-linked clones were reportedly recovered at significantly enriched levels. Both synovial fluid and blood in reactive arthritis had previously been reported to carry some motif variants.

This clonotype was recorded at least ten times. Its antigen is still unknown. TCRdb passed the 5' RACE reads through MiXCR, listing each CDR3 protein once. The sample carries about 250,000 distinct CDR3 sequences, about 20% recorded once. CDR3 length: 15 amino acids. Trimming removed 0 bases from V and 8 bases from J; junction bases left unmatched: 6. Germline V CDR1 and CDR2: MNHEY, SMNVEV (reference sequence). This sequence joins TRBV27 and TRBJ2-7; 11 bases agree with TRBD1. Sequencing input: blood, either unsorted or a sorted T cell fraction (not recorded which). The source is a male donor with ankylosing spondylitis or in good health (not recorded which). CDR3 DNA: TGTGCCAGCAGTTTATCGAGGGACAGGGGGTTAAAGCAGTACTTC. Translation: CASSLSRDRGLKQYF.